This T cell receptor beta chain was identified in a study of T-cell memory formation after mild COVID-19. Study observations and caveats: Contracting clones, day 15 to 85, had balanced CD4/CD8, and later expanders favored CD4+.

Notes on this clonotype: Its cognate antigen is unknown.

Germline V gene data show CDR1 as LNHNV and CDR2 as YYDKDF (reference sequence). Trimming pared 4 bases from V and 4 bases from J, leaving 11 bases between. This CDR3 is 14 amino acids long. From 5'RACE with constant-segment primers came TCR alpha and TCR beta cDNA libraries that carried sample barcodes and UMIs. TCRdb re-analysed the 5' RACE reads in MiXCR, keeping a single row per CDR3 protein. The sample yields just over 350,000 distinct CDR3 sequences, over 13% seen once. Sequences were obtained from PBMCs or a T cell subset sorted from them (not recorded which). The J gene is TRBJ2-1, the V gene TRBV15; D may match TRBD1 or TRBD2 (6 bases each). This receptor was obtained from a man aged 18 to 29 who had mild COVID-19 (a few samples of this study predate the infection). Cell type and time point are not known. Written as DNA, the CDR3 is TGTGCCACCAGCACCCGAGGGGGGTACAATGAGCAGTTCTTC. Its protein product is CATSTRGGYNEQFF.